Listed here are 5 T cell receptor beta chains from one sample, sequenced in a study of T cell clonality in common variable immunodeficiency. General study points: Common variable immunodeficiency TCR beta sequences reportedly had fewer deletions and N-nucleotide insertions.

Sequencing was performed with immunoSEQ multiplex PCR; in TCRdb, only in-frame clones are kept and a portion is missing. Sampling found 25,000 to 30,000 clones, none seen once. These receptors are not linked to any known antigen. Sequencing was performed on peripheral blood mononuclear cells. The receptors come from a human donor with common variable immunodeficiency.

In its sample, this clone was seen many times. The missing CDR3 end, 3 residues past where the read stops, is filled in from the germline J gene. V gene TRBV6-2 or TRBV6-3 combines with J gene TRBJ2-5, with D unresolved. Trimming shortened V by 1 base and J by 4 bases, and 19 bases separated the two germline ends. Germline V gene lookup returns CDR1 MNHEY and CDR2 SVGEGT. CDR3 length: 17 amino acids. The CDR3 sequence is CASSYFPPGRARETQYF. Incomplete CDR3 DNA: TGTGCCAGCAGTTACTTCCCCCCTGGGCGAGCCCGAGAGACC.

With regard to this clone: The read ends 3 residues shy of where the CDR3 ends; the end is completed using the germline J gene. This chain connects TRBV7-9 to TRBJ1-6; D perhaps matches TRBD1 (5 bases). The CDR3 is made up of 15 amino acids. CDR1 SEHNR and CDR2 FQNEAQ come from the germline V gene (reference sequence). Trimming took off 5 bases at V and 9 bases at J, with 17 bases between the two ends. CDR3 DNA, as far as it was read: TGTGCCAGCAGCCCTCAGGGTAATAGGATTTCACCC. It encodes CASSPQGNRISP. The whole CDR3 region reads CASSPQGNRISPLHF. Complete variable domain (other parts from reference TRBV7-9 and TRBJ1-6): DTGVSQNPRHKITKRGQNVTFRCDPISEHNRLYWYRQTLGQGPEFLTYFQNEAQLEKSRLLSDRFSAERPKGSFSTLEIQRTEQGDSAMYLCASSPQGNRISPLHFGNGTRLTVT.

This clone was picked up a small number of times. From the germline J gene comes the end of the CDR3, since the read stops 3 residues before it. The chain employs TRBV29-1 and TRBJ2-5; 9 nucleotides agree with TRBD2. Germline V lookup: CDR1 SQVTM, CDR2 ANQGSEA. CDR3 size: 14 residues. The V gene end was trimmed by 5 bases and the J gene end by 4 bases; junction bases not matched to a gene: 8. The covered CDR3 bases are TGCAGCGTTCAAAGGCGGGGGGGCCGAGAGACC. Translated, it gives CSVQRRGGRET. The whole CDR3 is CSVQRRGGRETQYF.

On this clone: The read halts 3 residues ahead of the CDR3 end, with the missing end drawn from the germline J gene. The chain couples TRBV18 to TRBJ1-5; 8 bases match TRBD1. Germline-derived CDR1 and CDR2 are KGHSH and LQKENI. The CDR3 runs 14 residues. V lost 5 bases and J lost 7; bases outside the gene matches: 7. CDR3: CASSSGGSGQPQHF. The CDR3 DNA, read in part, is TGTGCCAGCTCATCAGGGGGCTCGGGACAGCCC.

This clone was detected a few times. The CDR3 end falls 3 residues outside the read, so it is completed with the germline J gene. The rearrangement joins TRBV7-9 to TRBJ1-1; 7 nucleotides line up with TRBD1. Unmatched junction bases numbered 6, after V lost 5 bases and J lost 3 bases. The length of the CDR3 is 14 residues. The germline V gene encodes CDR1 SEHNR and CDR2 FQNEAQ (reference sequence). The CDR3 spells CASSKNQGDTEAFF. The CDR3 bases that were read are TGTGCCAGCAGCAAAAATCAGGGGGACACTGAA. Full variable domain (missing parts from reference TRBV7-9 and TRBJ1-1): DTGVSQNPRHKITKRGQNVTFRCDPISEHNRLYWYRQTLGQGPEFLTYFQNEAQLEKSRLLSDRFSAERPKGSFSTLEIQRTEQGDSAMYLCASSKNQGDTEAFFGQGTRLTVV.